This passage covers 27 T cell receptor beta chains from one sample sequenced in a study of T cell repertoires in cytomegalovirus infection. TCRdb re-called the reads with MiXCR, one entry per CDR3 protein. In the table there are 250,000 to 300,000 distinct CDR3 sequences, over 15% of which are singletons. The sample comprised CD8+ T cells from PBMCs. Source of these receptors: a human donor in good health (CMV status not recorded). Some clones in this sample may be carry-over from other donors' samples.

The chain links TRBV6-2 or TRBV6-3 to TRBJ1-1, with D hard to call. The CDR3 is 13 residues long. Trimming took off 2 bases at V and 10 bases at J, with 14 bases between the two ends. Germline-derived CDR1 and CDR2 are MNHEY and SVGEGT. CDR3 nucleotides: TGTGCCAGCAGTTACGACGGGCTCGCCGGAGCTTTCTTT. This encodes CASSYDGLAGAFF.

This chain connects TRBV7-6 to TRBJ2-2; D gene ambiguous. V lost 6 bases to trimming and J lost 1 base, with 12 bases between them. This CDR3 has 15 amino acids. CDR1 and CDR2 (germline): SGHVS, FNYEAQ. The CDR3 nucleotides are TGTGCCAGCAGAAGAAGAACTAAGAACACCGGGGAGCTGTTTTTT. It yields the protein CASRRRTKNTGELFF.

Many counts were recorded for this clonotype. The J gene is TRBJ1-1, the V gene TRBV7-6; 7 positions match TRBD1. CDR3 length: 15 residues. V was pared by 2 bases and J by 7 bases, with 10 bases of the junction left unmatched. From germline, CDR1 is SGHVS and CDR2 FNYEAQ. The CDR3 sequence is CASSLQTGRDSEAFF. The CDR3 DNA follows: TGTGCCAGCAGCTTACAGACTGGGCGGGACAGTGAAGCTTTCTTT. The full variable domain, with the rest looked up from reference TRBV7-6 and TRBJ1-1, is GAGVSQSPRYKVTKRGQDVALRCDPISGHVSLYWYRQALGQGPEFLTYFNYEAQQDKSGLPNDRFSAERPEGSISTLTIQRTEQRDSAMYRCASSLQTGRDSEAFFGQGTRLTVV.

This clonotype was seen a few times. The J gene is TRBJ2-1, the V gene TRBV6-2 or TRBV6-3; TRBD2 might be the D (5 bases). This CDR3 has 16 amino acids. Trimming removed 4 bases from V and 2 bases from J, with 15 bases in between. CDR1 is MNHEY and CDR2 is SVGEGT in the germline V gene. CDR3 DNA: TGTGCCAGCAGTTTAGGTGGGATAGCGCCCTACAATGAGCAGTTCTTC. Amino acid sequence: CASSLGGIAPYNEQFF.

This clonotype was counted only a few times. The CDR3, as DNA: TGTGCCAGCACCCAATCCACAGGGGATGGCTACACCTTC. Protein: CASTQSTGDGYTF. V gene TRBV25-1 combines with J gene TRBJ1-2; TRBD1 aligns across 7 bases. Looked up from germline, CDR1 is MGHDK and CDR2 is SYGVNS. The CDR3 is 13 residues long. J lost 6 bases, V lost 7 bases, and 8 bases had no gene match.

Only a few counts were recorded for this clonotype. The chain links TRBV3-1 to TRBJ2-1; D ambiguous. The ends were cut back, 3 bases at V and 3 bases at J, with 6 bases in the middle. The germline V gene encodes CDR1 LGHDT and CDR2 YNNKEL (reference sequence). The CDR3 contains 13 residues. The CDR3 bases are TGTGCCAGCAGCCACGCCATCTACAATGAGCAGTTCTTC. This encodes CASSHAIYNEQFF.

This clonotype was seen repeatedly, ten times or more. This rearrangement joins TRBV28 to TRBJ2-7; D may be TRBD1 (5 bases). The CDR3 totals 15 residues. With 7 bases removed from V and 4 bases from J, the gap between germline ends came to 20 bases. Germline values: CDR1 MDHEN, CDR2 SYDVKM. The CDR3 sequence is CASTLSQSGLYEQYF. The CDR3 DNA reads TGTGCCAGCACCTTATCCCAATCAGGGCTTTACGAGCAGTACTTC.

In this sample, this clonotype turned up a few times. The chain has TRBV15 and TRBJ2-1; 8 nucleotides match TRBD2. V lost 2 bases, J lost 0 bases, and 6 bases stayed unmatched. Germline lookup yields CDR1 LNHNV and CDR2 YYDKDF (reference sequence). There are 17 residues in the CDR3. This CDR3 is CATSRPTGGRSYNEQFF. CDR3 bases: TGTGCCACCAGCAGACCGACGGGGGGGCGCTCCTACAATGAGCAGTTCTTC.

The gene calls are TRBV28 and TRBJ1-6; 9 bases match TRBD1. The CDR3 has 14 amino acids. The germline CDR1 and CDR2 sequences are MDHEN and SYDVKM. The junction had 3 bases not matched to a gene; V was cut back by 1 base and J by 11 bases. For the CDR3, the DNA is TGTGCCAGCAGTTTATTAGGGACAGGGACACCCCTCCACTTT. Amino acids: CASSLLGTGTPLHF. Complete variable domain (other parts from reference TRBV28 and TRBJ1-6): DVKVTQSSRYLVKRTGEKVFLECVQDMDHENMFWYRQDPGLGLRLIYFSYDVKMKEKGDIPEGYSVSREKKERFSLILESASTNQTSMYLCASSLLGTGTPLHFGNGTRLTVT.

This clonotype was seen only a few times. The V call is TRBV5-4, the J call TRBJ2-2; D gene ambiguous. Germline V gene data show CDR1 as SGHNT and CDR2 as YYREEE (reference sequence). Trimming took off 1 base at V and 0 bases at J, with 4 bases between the two ends. The CDR3 length is 14 residues. CDR3: CASSLYPNTGELFF. In DNA, the CDR3 is TGTGCCAGCAGCTTGTACCCGAACACCGGGGAGCTGTTTTTT.

V gene TRBV2 combines with J gene TRBJ1-1, with unresolved D. V lost 6 bases and J lost 6, with 14 bases in between. Germline V CDR1 and CDR2: SNHLY, FYNNEI. The CDR3 extends over 13 amino acids. In nucleotides, the CDR3 is TGTGCCAGCAGGGGGTCGGGGATCCCTGAAGCTTTCTTT. It codes for CASRGSGIPEAFF.

This clonotype was found many times. The V gene is TRBV7-2, the J gene TRBJ1-1, with D perhaps matching TRBD1 (6 bases). This CDR3 has 16 residues. V shed 2 bases and J shed 4 bases, with 17 bases lying between them. CDR1 and CDR2 from the germline V gene are SGHTA and FQGNSA. Here the CDR3 reads CASSLYNWGQVTEAFF. The CDR3 DNA sequence: TGTGCCAGCAGCTTATATAATTGGGGGCAGGTCACTGAAGCTTTCTTT.

The V and J genes are TRBV6-1 and TRBJ2-7, with TRBD2 identical over 8 bases. The CDR3 is 13 residues long. Per germline, CDR1 MNHNS and CDR2 SASEGT. The J segment lost 6 bases and the V segment lost 7 bases, leaving 8 bases of the junction unmatched. This CDR3 reads CASTAGGPGEQYF. CDR3 coding DNA: TGTGCCAGCACCGCGGGGGGACCGGGCGAGCAGTACTTC.

The V call is TRBV5-1, the J call TRBJ2-2; D is perhaps TRBD1 or TRBD2 (5 bases each). Germline V gene lookup returns CDR1 SGHRS and CDR2 YFSETQ. This CDR3 contains 15 residues. V shed 3 bases and J shed 6 bases, with 15 bases lying between them. CDR3 nucleotide sequence: TGCGCCAGCAGCTACCGGGGCGAGAGGGCCGGGGAGCTGTTTTTT. Translating it yields CASSYRGERAGELFF.

This clonotype was found many times. The V and J genes are TRBV12-3 or TRBV12-4 and TRBJ1-6; a possible D gene is TRBD1 (5 bases). Trimming shortened V by 6 bases and J by 10 bases, and 16 bases separated the two germline ends. The CDR3 is 14 residues long. The CDR3 sequence is CASSPAQGDSPLHF. CDR3 nucleotides: TGTGCCAGCAGCCCGGCGCAGGGCGACTCACCCCTCCACTTT.

This clonotype was found a few times. V usage is TRBV15 and J usage is TRBJ2-7, with D unclear. The CDR3 has 17 amino acids. V was shortened by 0 bases and J by 1 base, with 16 bases between the two germline ends. Per the germline V gene, CDR1 is LNHNV and CDR2 is YYDKDF (reference sequence). CDR3 residues: CATSRDRFPTLSYEQYF. DNA for the CDR3: TGTGCCACCAGCAGAGATAGATTCCCGACACTGTCCTACGAGCAGTACTTC.

The V call is TRBV2, the J call TRBJ1-5; 9 positions agree with TRBD1. The CDR3 loop spans 18 amino acids. V trimming: 4 bases; J trimming: 2 bases; junction bases outside the gene matches: 12. CDR1 is SNHLY and CDR2 is FYNNEI in the germline V gene. The CDR3, as DNA: TGTGCCAGCAGTGGGACAGGGGTTGTACCGGTAGGCAATCAGCCCCAGCATTTT. This encodes CASSGTGVVPVGNQPQHF.

This clonotype was picked up many times. The rearrangement links TRBV5-4 to TRBJ2-2; D ambiguous. Per germline, CDR1 SGHNT and CDR2 YYREEE (reference sequence). The CDR3 has 13 residues. Trimming took off 1 base at V and 3 bases at J, with 4 bases between the two ends. The CDR3 DNA reads as TGTGCCAGCAGCTTGACAGACACCGGGGAGCTGTTTTTT. As protein: CASSLTDTGELFF.

V usage is TRBV2 and J usage is TRBJ2-5, with TRBD2 matching 11 bases. CDR3 length: 18 residues. The junction had 12 bases not matched to a gene; V was cut back by 4 bases and J by 2 bases. Germline lookup yields CDR1 SNHLY and CDR2 FYNNEI. CDR3 in amino acids: CASSVGRWASGGQETQYF. The CDR3 nucleotides read TGTGCCAGCAGTGTGGGTAGATGGGCTAGCGGGGGGCAAGAGACCCAGTACTTC.

This clonotype was seen more than once but under ten times. The J gene is TRBJ2-7, the V gene TRBV6-6; 7 bases fit TRBD1. Germline CDR1 is MNHNY and CDR2 is SVGAGI (reference sequence). The CDR3 contains 15 residues. V shed 2 bases, J shed 2 bases, and the junction held 6 bases outside the gene matches. CDR3 loop: CASSYRGGSTYEQYF. Written as DNA, the CDR3 is TGTGCCAGCAGTTACCGAGGGGGCTCGACCTACGAGCAGTACTTC.

This clonotype was detected ten times or more. J is TRBJ2-3 and V is TRBV7-8, with D possibly TRBD2 on 6 matching bases. Trimming removed 4 bases from V and 1 base from J, with 9 bases in between. This CDR3 has 14 amino acids. Germline CDR1 is SGHVS and CDR2 is FQNEAQ. CDR3 sequence (DNA): TGTGCCAGCAGCTGGGGACTCCGCACAGATACGCAGTATTTT. It yields the protein CASSWGLRTDTQYF.

This clonotype showed up just a few times. The chain combines TRBV29-1 with TRBJ1-3, with D unclear. Trimming shortened V by 6 bases and J by 2 bases, and 8 bases separated the two germline ends. The CDR3 totals 12 residues. CDR1 SQVTM and CDR2 ANQGSEA come from the germline V gene. CDR3 loop: CSVPRAGNTIYF. Here the CDR3 DNA reads TGCAGCGTCCCGAGGGCTGGAAACACCATATATTTT.

This clonotype was observed a few times. The rearrangement links TRBV7-9 to TRBJ2-2; D may be TRBD1 (6 bases). V was trimmed by 5 bases and J by 6 bases, leaving 16 bases between them. Germline V gives CDR1 SEHNR, CDR2 FQNEAQ (reference sequence). The CDR3 runs 15 residues. The CDR3 DNA reads TGTGCCAGCAGCCTCTCAGGGGTCTCGGCCGGGGAGCTGTTTTTT. It yields the protein CASSLSGVSAGELFF.

The rearrangement uses TRBV7-8 and TRBJ2-7; 7 bases map to TRBD2. V lost 1 base and J lost 0; bases outside the gene matches: 6. Germline assignment: CDR1 SGHVS and CDR2 FQNEAQ. The CDR3 covers 16 residues. The CDR3 DNA reads TGTGCCAGCAGCTTAGTAGCGGGCCCCAGCTCCTACGAGCAGTACTTC. Its protein is CASSLVAGPSSYEQYF.

The chain is built from TRBV11-2 and TRBJ2-7, with a possible D match to TRBD2 (5 bases). V lost 1 base and J lost 3, with 13 bases in between. The CDR3 extends over 15 amino acids. Per germline, CDR1 SGHAT and CDR2 FQNNGV. CDR3 bases: TGTGCCAGCAGCTTAGGCAGCGGTACCTTCTACGAGCAGTACTTC. Protein: CASSLGSGTFYEQYF. Drawing the rest from reference TRBV11-2 and TRBJ2-7, the complete variable domain is EAGVAQSPRYKIIEKRQSVAFWCNPISGHATLYWYQQILGQGPKLLIQFQNNGVVDDSQLPKDRFSAERLKGVDSTLKIQPAKLEDSAVYLCASSLGSGTFYEQYFGPGTRLTVT.

V and J are TRBV5-5 and TRBJ2-3, with 15 bases fitting TRBD2. Germline values: CDR1 SGHKS, CDR2 YYEKEE (reference sequence). The V segment lost 4 bases and the J segment 2 bases; nucleotides outside the gene matches: 11. The CDR3 is 19 residues long. The CDR3 region has the DNA TGTGCCAGCAGCCCGGGACTAGCGGGGGGAGGAATACTCACAGATACGCAGTATTTT. It yields the protein CASSPGLAGGGILTDTQYF. The full variable domain, with the rest looked up from reference TRBV5-5 and TRBJ2-3, is DAGVTQSPTHLIKTRGQQVTLRCSPISGHKSVSWYQQVLGQGPQFIFQYYEKEERGRGNFPDRFSARQFPNYSSELNVNALLLGDSALYLCASSPGLAGGGILTDTQYFGPGTRLTVL.

This clonotype appeared many times. This rearrangement joins TRBV6-5 to TRBJ2-3; perhaps D is TRBD1 or TRBD2 (7 bases each). Germline CDR1 and CDR2: MNHEY and SVGAGI. The V gene lost 7 bases and the J gene lost 3 bases, with 29 bases spanning the gap. There are 19 residues in the CDR3. CDR3 coding DNA: TGTGCCAGCACCCCGCTCTGGGACAGCGAAACCGGGGGGACAGATACGCAGTATTTT. This codes for CASTPLWDSETGGTDTQYF.